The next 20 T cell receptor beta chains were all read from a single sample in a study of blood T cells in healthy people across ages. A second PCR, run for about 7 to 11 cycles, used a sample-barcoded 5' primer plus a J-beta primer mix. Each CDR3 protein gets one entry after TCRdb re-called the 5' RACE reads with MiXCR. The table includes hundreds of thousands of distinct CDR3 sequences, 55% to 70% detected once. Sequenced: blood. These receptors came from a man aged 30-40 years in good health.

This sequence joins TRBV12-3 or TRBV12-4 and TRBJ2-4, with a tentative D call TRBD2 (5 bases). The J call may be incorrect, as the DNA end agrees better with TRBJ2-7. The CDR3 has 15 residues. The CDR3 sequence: CASSLRSRGNYEQYF. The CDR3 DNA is TGTGCCAGCAGCTTAAGGTCCCGGGGAAACTACGAGCAGTACTTC.

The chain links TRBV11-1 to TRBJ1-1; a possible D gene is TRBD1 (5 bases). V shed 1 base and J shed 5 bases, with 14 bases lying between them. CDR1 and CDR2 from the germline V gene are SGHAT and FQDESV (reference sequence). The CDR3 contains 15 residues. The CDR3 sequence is CASSLGDGRGTEAFF. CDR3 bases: TGTGCCAGCAGCTTAGGGGACGGTCGGGGGACTGAAGCTTTCTTT. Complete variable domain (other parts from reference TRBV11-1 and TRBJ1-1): EAEVAQSPRYKITEKSQAVAFWCDPISGHATLYWYRQILGQGPELLVQFQDESVVDDSQLPKDRFSAERLKGVDSTLKIQPAELGDSAMYLCASSLGDGRGTEAFFGQGTRLTVV.

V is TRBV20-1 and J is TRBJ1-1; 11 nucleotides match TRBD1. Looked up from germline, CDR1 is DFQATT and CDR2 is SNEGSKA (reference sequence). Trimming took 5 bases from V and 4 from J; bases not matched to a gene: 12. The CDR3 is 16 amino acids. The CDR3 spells CSAVTRDRGDGTEAFF. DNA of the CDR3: TGCAGTGCTGTCACCCGGGACAGGGGGGATGGCACTGAAGCTTTCTTT.

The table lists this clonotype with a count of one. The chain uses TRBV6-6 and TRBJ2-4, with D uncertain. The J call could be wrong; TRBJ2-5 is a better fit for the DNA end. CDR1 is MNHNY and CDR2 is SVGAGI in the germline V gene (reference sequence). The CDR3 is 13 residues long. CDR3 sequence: CASSFLYQETQYF. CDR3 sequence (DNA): TGTGCCAGCAGTTTTCTATATCAAGAGACCCAGTACTTC.

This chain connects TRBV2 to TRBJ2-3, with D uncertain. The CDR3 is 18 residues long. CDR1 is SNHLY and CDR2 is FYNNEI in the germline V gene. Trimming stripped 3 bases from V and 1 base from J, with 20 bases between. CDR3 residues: CASSEESLPRRRTDTQYF. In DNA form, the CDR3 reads TGTGCCAGCAGTGAGGAAAGCCTCCCGCGGCGCCGCACAGATACGCAGTATTTT. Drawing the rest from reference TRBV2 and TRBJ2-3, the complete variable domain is EPEVTQTPSHQVTQMGQEVILRCVPISNHLYFYWYRQILGQKVEFLVSFYNNEISEKSEIFDDQFSVERPDGSNFTLKIRSTKLEDSAMYFCASSEESLPRRRTDTQYFGPGTRLTVL.

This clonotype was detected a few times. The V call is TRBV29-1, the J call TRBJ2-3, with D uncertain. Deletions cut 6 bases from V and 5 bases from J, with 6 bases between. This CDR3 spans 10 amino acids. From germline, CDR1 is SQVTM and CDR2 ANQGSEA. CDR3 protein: CSVWEDTQYF. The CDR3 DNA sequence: TGCAGCGTCTGGGAAGATACGCAGTATTTT.

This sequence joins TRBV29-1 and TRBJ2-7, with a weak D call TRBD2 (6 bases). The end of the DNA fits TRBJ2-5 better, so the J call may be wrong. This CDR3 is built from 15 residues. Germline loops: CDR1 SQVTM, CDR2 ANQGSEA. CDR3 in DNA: TGCAGCGTTGTTCGGGACTCTATACAGGTCGAGACCCAGTACTTC. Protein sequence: CSVVRDSIQVETQYF.

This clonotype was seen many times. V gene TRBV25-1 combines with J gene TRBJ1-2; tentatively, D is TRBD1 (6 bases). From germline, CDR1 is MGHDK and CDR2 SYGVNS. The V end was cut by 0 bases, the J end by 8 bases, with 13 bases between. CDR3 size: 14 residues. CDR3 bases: TGTGCCAGCAGTGAATATGAGGAGGGGGAAGGCTACACCTTC. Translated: CASSEYEEGEGYTF.

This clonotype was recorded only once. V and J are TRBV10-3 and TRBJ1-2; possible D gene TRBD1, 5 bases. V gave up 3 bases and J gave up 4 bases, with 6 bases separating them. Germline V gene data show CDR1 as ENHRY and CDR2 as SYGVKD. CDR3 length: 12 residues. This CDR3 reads CAISEGTYGYTF. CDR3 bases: TGTGCCATCAGTGAAGGGACCTATGGCTACACCTTC.

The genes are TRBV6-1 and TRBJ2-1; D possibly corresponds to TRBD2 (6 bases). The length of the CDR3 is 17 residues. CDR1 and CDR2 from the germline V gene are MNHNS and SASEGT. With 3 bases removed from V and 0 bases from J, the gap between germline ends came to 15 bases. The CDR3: CASSDTGTSYSYNEQFF. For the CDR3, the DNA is TGTGCCAGCAGTGACACCGGGACTTCATACTCCTACAATGAGCAGTTCTTC.

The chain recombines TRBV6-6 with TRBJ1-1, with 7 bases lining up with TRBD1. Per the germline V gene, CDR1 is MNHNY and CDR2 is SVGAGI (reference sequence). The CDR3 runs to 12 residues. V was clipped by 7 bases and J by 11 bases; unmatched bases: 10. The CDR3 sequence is CASTRQGTKAFF. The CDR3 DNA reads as TGTGCCAGCACAAGACAGGGAACTAAGGCTTTCTTT.

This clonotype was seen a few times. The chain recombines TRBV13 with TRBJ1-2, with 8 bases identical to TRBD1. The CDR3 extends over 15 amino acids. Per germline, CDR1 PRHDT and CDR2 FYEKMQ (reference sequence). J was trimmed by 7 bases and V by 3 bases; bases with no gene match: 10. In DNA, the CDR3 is TGTGCCAGCAGCTTGTCAGGGGGCGGTGTCGCTGGCTACACCTTC. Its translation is CASSLSGGGVAGYTF.

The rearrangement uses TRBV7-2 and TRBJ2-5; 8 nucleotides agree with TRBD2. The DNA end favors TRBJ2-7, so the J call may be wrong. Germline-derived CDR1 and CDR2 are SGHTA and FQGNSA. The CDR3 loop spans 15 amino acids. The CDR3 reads CASSTGLGVGYEQYF. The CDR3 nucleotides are TGTGCCAGCAGTACGGGACTAGGCGTGGGCTACGAGCAGTACTTC.

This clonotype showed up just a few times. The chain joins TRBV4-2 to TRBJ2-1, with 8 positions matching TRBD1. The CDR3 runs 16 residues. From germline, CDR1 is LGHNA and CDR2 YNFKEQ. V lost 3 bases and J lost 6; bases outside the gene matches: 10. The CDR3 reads CASSHVRDRSSNEQFF. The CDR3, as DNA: TGTGCCAGCAGCCACGTCCGGGACAGGAGCTCCAATGAGCAGTTCTTC.

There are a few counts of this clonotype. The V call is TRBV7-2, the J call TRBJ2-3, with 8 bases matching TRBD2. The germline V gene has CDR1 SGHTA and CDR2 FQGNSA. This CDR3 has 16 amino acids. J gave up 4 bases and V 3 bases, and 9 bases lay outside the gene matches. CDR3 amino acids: CASSLWAGGGADTQYF. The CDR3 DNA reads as TGTGCCAGCAGCTTGTGGGCGGGAGGCGGGGCAGATACGCAGTATTTT. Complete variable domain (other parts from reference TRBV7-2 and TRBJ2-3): GAGVSQSPSNKVTEKGKDVELRCDPISGHTALYWYRQSLGQGLEFLIYFQGNSAPDKSGLPSDRFSAERTGGSVSTLTIQRTQQEDSAVYLCASSLWAGGGADTQYFGPGTRLTVL.

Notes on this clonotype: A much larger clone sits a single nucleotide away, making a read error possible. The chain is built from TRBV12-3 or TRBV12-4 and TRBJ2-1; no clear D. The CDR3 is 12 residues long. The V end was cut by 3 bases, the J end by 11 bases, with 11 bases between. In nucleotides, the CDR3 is TGTGCCAGCAGTTTGGCCCTGGATAAGCAGTTCTTC. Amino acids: CASSLALDKQFF.

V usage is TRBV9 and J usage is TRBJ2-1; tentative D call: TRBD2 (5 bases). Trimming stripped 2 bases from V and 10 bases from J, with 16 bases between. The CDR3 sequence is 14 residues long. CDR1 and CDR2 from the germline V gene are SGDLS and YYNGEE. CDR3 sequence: CASSVPPPGSEQFF. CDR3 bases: TGTGCCAGCAGCGTTCCCCCCCCGGGGTCGGAGCAGTTCTTC.

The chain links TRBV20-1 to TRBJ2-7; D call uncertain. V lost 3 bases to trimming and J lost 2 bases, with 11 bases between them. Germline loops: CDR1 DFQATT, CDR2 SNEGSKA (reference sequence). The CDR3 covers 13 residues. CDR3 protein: CSASEPIPYEQYF. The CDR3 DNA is TGCAGTGCTAGCGAGCCAATCCCCTACGAGCAGTACTTC.

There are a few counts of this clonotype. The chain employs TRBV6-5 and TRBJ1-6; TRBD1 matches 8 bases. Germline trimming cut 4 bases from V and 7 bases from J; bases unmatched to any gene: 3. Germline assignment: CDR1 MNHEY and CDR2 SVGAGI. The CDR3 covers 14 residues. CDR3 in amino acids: CASSWTGFNSPLHF. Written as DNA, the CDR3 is TGTGCCAGCAGTTGGACAGGGTTCAATTCACCCCTCCACTTT.

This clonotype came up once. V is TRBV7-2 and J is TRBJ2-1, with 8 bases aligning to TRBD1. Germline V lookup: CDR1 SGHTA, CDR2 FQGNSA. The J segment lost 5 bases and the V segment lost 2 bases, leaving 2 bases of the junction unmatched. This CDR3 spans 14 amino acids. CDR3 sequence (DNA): TGTGCCAGCAGCTTACGGACAGGGAACAATGAGCAGTTCTTC. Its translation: CASSLRTGNNEQFF.